This T cell receptor (beta chain) was sequenced in a study of T cell repertoires in cytomegalovirus infection. Whole-study context: Carrying CMV and the relevant HLA type showed in public TCR beta signatures.

In this sample, this clonotype turned up many times. Its cognate antigen is unknown. Germline V gives CDR1 SGHVS, CDR2 FNYEAQ. The CDR3 extends over 16 amino acids. Trimming took 1 base from V and 2 from J, leaving 14 bases between them. TCRdb called the reads again in MiXCR, with one record for every CDR3 protein. The sample lists over 100,000 distinct CDR3 sequences, about 9.4% seen once, with roughly 29% in the top ten. This receptor was taken from a human donor in good health (CMV status not recorded). Some clones in this sample may be carry-over from other donors' samples. The chain combines TRBV7-6 with TRBJ1-1; D ambiguous. Sequenced: PBMCs, sequenced either directly or after in vitro stimulation (not recorded which). The CDR3 nucleotides read TGTGCCAGCAGCTTAGATCGATACGGAGATAACACTGAAGCTTTCTTT. This translates into CASSLDRYGDNTEAFF. Full variable domain (remainder filled in from reference TRBV7-6 and TRBJ1-1): GAGVSQSPRYKVTKRGQDVALRCDPISGHVSLYWYRQALGQGPEFLTYFNYEAQQDKSGLPNDRFSAERPEGSISTLTIQRTEQRDSAMYRCASSLDRYGDNTEAFFGQGTRLTVV.